A selection of T cell receptor beta chains follows, all from one sample in a study of CD8 T cells in ankylosing spondylitis. TCRdb reprocessed the 5' RACE reads with MiXCR, giving one entry per CDR3 protein. The top ten clones hold under 4.5% of a sample with 450,000 to 550,000 distinct CDR3 sequences, approximately 5.3% of them seen once. Sequencing was performed on blood, either unsorted or a sorted T cell fraction (not recorded which). The receptors derive from a male donor with ankylosing spondylitis. Each CDR3 is given without its conserved first and last residue.

j_call | v_call | cdr3_aa
TRBJ2-7 | TRBV20-1 | SAKTGTNSYEQY
TRBJ1-2 | TRBV5-6 | ASSLGDYGYT
TRBJ2-5 | TRBV10-3 | AIRPDRSGETQY
TRBJ1-2 | TRBV6-6 | ASSFLRGDGYT
TRBJ2-7 | TRBV27 | ASSLHPRPYEQY
TRBJ1-3 | TRBV11-2 | ASSAQRGLGNTIY
TRBJ2-7 | TRBV6-2/TRBV6-3 | ASADPPGSVYEQY
TRBJ2-4 | TRBV7-8 | ASSSGGSAKNIQY
TRBJ2-3 | TRBV7-9 | ASSATVDTQY
TRBJ2-3 | TRBV7-2 | ASSLAPSGSGGTQY
TRBJ2-1 | TRBV19 | ASSISNYNEQF
TRBJ2-2 | TRBV10-3 | AISERQITGELF
TRBJ1-2 | TRBV6-5 | ASSYTFQEGYGYT
TRBJ2-5 | TRBV4-2 | ASSQDSWGTQY
TRBJ2-2 | TRBV4-3 | ASSQNFRGGDAELF
TRBJ2-5 | TRBV20-1 | SARNPRRLGTQY
TRBJ2-3 | TRBV24-1 | ATRAGGGPATQY
TRBJ2-1 | TRBV27 | ASSFRARNEQF